This T cell receptor (beta chain) was retrieved from a study of T cell changes during pregnancy in multiple sclerosis. This table comes from immunoSEQ multiplex PCR, and its TCRdb copy is limited to in-frame clones, with some not included. This sample yields 110,000 or so clones, of which about 94% are seen a single time; less than 7.5% belongs to the top ten. The CDR3 covers 15 residues. V was shortened by 5 bases and J by 3 bases, with 17 bases between the two germline ends. Per the germline V gene, CDR1 is SGHVS and CDR2 is FQNEAQ. This chain links TRBV7-8 with TRBJ2-7, with D possibly TRBD1 on 8 matching bases. Sample: peripheral blood, taken before pregnancy. This clonotype was obtained from a female donor with multiple sclerosis, enrolled in a pregnancy study. CDR3 protein: CASSGGDRLDYEQYF. CDR3 nucleotides: TGTGCCAGCAGCGGGGGGGACAGGCTAGACTACGAGCAGTACTTC.